This T cell receptor beta chain came from a study of glioma-infiltrating T cells after dendritic cell vaccination. Germline CDR1 SGHNT, CDR2 YYREEE (reference sequence). The CDR3 spans 16 residues. V trimming: 2 bases; J trimming: 2 bases; junction bases outside the gene matches: 4. The data were produced by immunoSEQ multiplex PCR, yet TCRdb's version contains in-frame clones alone and is incomplete. The top ten hold approximately 2% of the sample, which has 90,000 to 95,000 clones, around four fifths seen once. A few counts support this clone. The time point: after dendritic cell vaccination, including at tumor progression/relapse.

The sample in question was blood, obtained after dendritic cell vaccination. This chain joins TRBV5-4 and TRBJ2-3; 11 nucleotides match TRBD2. The sequence was collected from a human donor with glioblastoma. CDR3 nucleotides: TGTGCCAGCAGCTTTATGACTAGCGGGGCCACAGATACGCAGTATTTT. It yields the protein CASSFMTSGATDTQYF.